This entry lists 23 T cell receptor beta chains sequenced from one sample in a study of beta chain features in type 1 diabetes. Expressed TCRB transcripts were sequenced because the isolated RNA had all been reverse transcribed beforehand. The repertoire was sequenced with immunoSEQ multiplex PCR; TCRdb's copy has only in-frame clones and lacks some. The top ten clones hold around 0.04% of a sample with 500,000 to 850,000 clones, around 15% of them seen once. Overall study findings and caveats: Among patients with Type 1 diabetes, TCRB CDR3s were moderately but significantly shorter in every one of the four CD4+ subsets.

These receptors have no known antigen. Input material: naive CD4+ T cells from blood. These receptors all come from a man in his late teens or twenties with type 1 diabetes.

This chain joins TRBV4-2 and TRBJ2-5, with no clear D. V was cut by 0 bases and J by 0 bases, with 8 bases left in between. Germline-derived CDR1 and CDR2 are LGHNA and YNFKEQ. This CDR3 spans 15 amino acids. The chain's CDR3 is CASSQEGRNQETQYF. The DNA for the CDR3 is TGTGCCAGCAGCCAAGAAGGCAGAAACCAAGAGACCCAGTACTTC.

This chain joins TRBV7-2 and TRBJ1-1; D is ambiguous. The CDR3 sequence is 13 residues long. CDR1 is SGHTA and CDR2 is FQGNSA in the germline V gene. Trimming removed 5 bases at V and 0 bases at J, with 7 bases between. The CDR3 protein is CASSVQLNTEAFF. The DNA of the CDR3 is TGTGCCAGCAGCGTCCAATTGAACACTGAAGCTTTCTTT.

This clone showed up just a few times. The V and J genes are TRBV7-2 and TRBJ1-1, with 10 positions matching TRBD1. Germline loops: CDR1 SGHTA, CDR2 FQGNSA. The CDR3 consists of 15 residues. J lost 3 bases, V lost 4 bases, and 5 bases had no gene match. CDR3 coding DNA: TGTGCCAGCAGCTGGAGGACAGGGGGGGACACTGAAGCTTTCTTT. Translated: CASSWRTGGDTEAFF.

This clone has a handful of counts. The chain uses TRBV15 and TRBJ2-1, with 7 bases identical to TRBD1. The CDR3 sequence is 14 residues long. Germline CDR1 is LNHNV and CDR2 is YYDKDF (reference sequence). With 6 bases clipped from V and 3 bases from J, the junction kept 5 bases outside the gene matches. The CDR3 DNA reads TGTGCCACCAGGGCATGGGACAGCTACAATGAGCAGTTCTTC. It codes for CATRAWDSYNEQFF.

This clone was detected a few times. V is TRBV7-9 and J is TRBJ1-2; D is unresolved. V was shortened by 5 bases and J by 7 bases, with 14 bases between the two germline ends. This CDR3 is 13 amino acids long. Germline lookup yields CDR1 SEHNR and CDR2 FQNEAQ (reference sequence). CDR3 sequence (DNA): TGTGCCAGCAGCGCCGACGGAGCTTCTGGCTACACCTTC. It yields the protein CASSADGASGYTF.

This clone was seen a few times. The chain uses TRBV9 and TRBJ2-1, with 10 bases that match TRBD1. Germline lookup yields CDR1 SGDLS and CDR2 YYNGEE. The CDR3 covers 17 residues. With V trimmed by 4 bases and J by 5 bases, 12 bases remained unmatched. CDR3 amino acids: CASSSTGDRGSNNEQFF. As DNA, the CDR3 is TGTGCCAGCAGCTCCACCGGGGACAGGGGCTCTAACAATGAGCAGTTCTTC.

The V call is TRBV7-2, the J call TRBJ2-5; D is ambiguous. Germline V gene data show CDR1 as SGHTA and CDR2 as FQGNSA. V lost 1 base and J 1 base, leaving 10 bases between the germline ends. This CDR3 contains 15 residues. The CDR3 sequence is CASSLVGYPQETQYF. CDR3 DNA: TGTGCCAGCAGCTTAGTGGGGTACCCCCAAGAGACCCAGTACTTC.

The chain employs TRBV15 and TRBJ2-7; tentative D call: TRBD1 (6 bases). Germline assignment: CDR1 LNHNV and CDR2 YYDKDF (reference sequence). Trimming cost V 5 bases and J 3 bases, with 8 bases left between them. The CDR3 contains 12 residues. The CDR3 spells CATSRRGYEQYF. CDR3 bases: TGTGCCACCAGCCGCAGGGGCTACGAGCAGTACTTC.

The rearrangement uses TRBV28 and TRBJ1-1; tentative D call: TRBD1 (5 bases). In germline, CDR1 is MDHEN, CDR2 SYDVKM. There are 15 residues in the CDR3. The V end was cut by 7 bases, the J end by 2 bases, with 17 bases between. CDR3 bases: TGTGCCAGCACAAGGGGCGCGAGTGGAAACACTGAAGCTTTCTTT. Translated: CASTRGASGNTEAFF.

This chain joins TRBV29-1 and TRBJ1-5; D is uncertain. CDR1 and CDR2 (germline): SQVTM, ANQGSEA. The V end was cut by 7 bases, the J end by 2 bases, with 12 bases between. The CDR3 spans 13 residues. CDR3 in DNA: TGCAGCGCTTTGGAGAGGGGCAATCAGCCCCAGCATTTT. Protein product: CSALERGNQPQHF.

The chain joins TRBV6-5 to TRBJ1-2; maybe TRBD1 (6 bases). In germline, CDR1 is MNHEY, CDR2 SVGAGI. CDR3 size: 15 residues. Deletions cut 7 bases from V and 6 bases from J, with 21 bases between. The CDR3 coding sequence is TGTGCCAGCACCAACGGGGCACCCGGGGGCAATGGCTACACCTTC. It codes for CASTNGAPGGNGYTF.

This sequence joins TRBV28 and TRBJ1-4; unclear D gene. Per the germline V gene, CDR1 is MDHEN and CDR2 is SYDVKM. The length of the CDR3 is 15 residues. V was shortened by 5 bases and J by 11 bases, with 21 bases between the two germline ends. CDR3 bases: TGTGCCAGCAGTCTCACCGGGCAGGCCTCTCGGAAACTGTTTTTT. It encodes CASSLTGQASRKLFF.

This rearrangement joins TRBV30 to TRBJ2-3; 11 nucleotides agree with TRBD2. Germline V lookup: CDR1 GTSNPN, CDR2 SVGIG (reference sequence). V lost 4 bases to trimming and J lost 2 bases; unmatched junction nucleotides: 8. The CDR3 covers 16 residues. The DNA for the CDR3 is TGTGCCTGGAAAACTAGCGGGAGAGGGAACACAGATACGCAGTATTTT. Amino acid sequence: CAWKTSGRGNTDTQYF.

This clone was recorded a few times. The CDR3 reads CSAQDVSGNTIYF. The DNA of the CDR3 is TGCAGCGCACAAGACGTCTCTGGAAACACCATATATTTT. The rearrangement joins TRBV29-1 to TRBJ1-3; D uncertain. CDR3 size: 13 residues. V lost 7 bases and J 0 bases, leaving 10 bases between the germline ends. Germline-derived CDR1 and CDR2 are SQVTM and ANQGSEA.

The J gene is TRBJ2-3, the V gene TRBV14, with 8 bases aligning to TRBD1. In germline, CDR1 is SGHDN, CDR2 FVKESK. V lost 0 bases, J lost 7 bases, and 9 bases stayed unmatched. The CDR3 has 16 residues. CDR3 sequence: CASSQDWGQALNTQYF. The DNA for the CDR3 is TGTGCCAGCAGCCAAGATTGGGGACAGGCCCTTAATACGCAGTATTTT.

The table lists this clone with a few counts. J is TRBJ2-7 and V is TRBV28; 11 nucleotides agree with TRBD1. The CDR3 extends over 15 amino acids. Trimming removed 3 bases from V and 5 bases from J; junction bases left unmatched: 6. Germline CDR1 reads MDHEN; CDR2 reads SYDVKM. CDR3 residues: CASSLPGQGEDEQYF. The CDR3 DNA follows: TGTGCCAGCAGTTTGCCGGGACAGGGGGAGGACGAGCAGTACTTC.

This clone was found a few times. The CDR3 DNA is TGTGCCAGCTCACAGGAAAGCTCGAGCACAGATACGCAGTATTTT. Its translation is CASSQESSSTDTQYF. The gene calls are TRBV18 and TRBJ2-3; D remains ambiguous. Germline-derived CDR1 and CDR2 are KGHSH and LQKENI. The CDR3 is 15 amino acids. Trimming left V 4 bases short and J 0 bases short, with 11 bases between.

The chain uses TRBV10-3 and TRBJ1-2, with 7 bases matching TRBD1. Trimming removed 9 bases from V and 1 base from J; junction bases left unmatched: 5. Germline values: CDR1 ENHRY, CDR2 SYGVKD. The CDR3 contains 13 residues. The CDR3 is CAIRQGNNYGYTF. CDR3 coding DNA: TGTGCCATACGACAGGGAAATAACTATGGCTACACCTTC.

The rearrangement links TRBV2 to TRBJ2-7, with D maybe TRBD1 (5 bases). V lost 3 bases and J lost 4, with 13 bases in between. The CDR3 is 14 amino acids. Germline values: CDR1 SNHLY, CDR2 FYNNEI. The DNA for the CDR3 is TGTGCCAGCAGTGAGTGGACACTTATTTACGAGCAGTACTTC. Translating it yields CASSEWTLIYEQYF. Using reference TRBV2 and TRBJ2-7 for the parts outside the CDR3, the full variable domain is EPEVTQTPSHQVTQMGQEVILRCVPISNHLYFYWYRQILGQKVEFLVSFYNNEISEKSEIFDDQFSVERPDGSNFTLKIRSTKLEDSAMYFCASSEWTLIYEQYFGPGTRLTVT.

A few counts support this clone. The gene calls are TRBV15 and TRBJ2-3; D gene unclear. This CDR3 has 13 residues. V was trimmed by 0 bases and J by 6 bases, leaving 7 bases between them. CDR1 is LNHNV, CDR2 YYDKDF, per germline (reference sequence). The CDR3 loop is CATSREFTDTQYF. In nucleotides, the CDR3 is TGTGCCACCAGCAGAGAATTCACGGATACGCAGTATTTT.

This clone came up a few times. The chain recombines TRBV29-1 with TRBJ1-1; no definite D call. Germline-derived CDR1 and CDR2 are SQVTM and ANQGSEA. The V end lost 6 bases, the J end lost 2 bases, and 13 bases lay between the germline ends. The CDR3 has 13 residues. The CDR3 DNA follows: TGCAGCGTCGCACAGCGAACCAACACTGAAGCTTTCTTT. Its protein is CSVAQRTNTEAFF.

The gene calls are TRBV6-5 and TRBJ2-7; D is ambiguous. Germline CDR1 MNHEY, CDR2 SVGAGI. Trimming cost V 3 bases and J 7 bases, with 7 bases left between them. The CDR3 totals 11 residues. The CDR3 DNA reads TGTGCCAGCAGTTATGAAGGGGAGCAGTACTTC. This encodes CASSYEGEQYF.

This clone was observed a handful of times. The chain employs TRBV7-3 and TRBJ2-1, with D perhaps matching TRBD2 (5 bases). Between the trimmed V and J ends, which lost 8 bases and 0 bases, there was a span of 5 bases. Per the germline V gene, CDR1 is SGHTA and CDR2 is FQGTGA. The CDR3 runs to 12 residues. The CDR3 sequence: CASGSSYNEQFF. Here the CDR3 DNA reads TGTGCCAGCGGGAGCTCCTACAATGAGCAGTTCTTC.